This T cell receptor beta chain emerged from a study of HIV-infected children after antiretroviral therapy interruption. Study information: Children's median ages were about 9.5 years and 8 years by group. Most children had recorded EBV and CMV exposure. Continuous-treatment samples came from weeks 0, 48 and 150.

Treatment defined: PENTA 11 planned treatment interruption arm or continuous ART arm. Sorting from thawed PBMCs isolated naive CD4+ CD45RA+ CD45RO- T cells. RNA-based 3' RACE libraries used unique molecular identifiers. MiXCR, run by TCRdb on the 3' RACE reads, gives a single entry per CDR3 protein. The repertoire holds more than 75,000 distinct CDR3 sequences, with around 6.9% as singletons. This clonotype turned up a few times. V shed 2 bases, J shed 2 bases, and the junction held 9 bases outside the gene matches. This CDR3 contains 18 residues. The germline CDR1 and CDR2 sequences are MNHNS and SASEGT.

The origin of this receptor is a pool of human donors with HIV. The chain recombines TRBV6-1 with TRBJ1-3, with TRBD1 identical over 10 bases. The material was CD45RA+ CD4+ T cells from PBMCs, pooled from several time points, obtained from a donor given antiretroviral therapy, either interrupted or continuous. The subset is: naive CD4+ CD45RA+ CD45RO- T cells. CDR3 DNA sequence: TGTGCCAGCAGTGAATCCCGTCGAGGGACAGGGGCTGGAAACACCATATATTTT. This sequence encodes CASSESRRGTGAGNTIYF.